The present T cell receptor beta chain was sequenced within a study of molecular identifiers for immune sequencing clone quantification. In regard to this clonotype: Given a much more abundant clone one base away, this may be a read error.

TCRdb analysed the PCR reads with MiXCR anew, one entry per CDR3 protein. The data show hundreds of thousands of distinct CDR3 sequences, 15% to 20% seen once. Germline V gives CDR1 SGHVS, CDR2 FNYEAQ. The CDR3 is made up of 19 amino acids. The V and J ends lost 2 bases and 0 bases, in that order; junction bases with no gene match: 11. Preparation of naive CD8 libraries involved roughly 18,000 to 1,100,000 sorted cells and 10%, 30% or 50% RNA. The TCR comes from a human donor in good health. Some libraries in this study had Jurkat cell RNA spiked in. The sequenced material came from naive CD8+ T cells from blood, with Jurkat cell RNA spiked in. Subset: FACS-sorted CD8+CD4-CCR7+CD45RA+ naive T cells. The chain carries TRBV7-6 and TRBJ2-5, with TRBD2 matching 11 bases. CDR3 region: CASSLSRPSGGTYQETQYF. The CDR3 DNA reads as TGTGCCAGCAGCTTAAGCCGGCCTAGCGGGGGGACCTACCAAGAGACCCAGTACTTC.